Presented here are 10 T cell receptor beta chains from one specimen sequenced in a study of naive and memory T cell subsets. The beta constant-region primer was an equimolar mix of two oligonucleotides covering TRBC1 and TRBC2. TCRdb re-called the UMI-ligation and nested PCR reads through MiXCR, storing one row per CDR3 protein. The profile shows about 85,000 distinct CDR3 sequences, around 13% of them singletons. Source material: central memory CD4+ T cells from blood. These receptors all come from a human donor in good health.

The CDR3 loop reads CASSQETVYNEQFF. The CDR3 region has the DNA TGCGCCAGCAGCCAAGAAACTGTATACAATGAGCAGTTCTTC. This rearrangement joins TRBV4-1 to TRBJ2-1; D not resolved. Looked up from germline, CDR1 is MGHRA and CDR2 is YSYEKL. V lost 0 bases, J lost 4 bases, and 7 bases lay in between. The CDR3 covers 14 residues.

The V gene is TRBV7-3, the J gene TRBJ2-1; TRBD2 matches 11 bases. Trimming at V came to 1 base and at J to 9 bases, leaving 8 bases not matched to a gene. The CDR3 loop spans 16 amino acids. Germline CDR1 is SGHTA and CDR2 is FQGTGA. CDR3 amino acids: CASSLIAGGQGVEQFF. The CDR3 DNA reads TGTGCCAGCAGCTTAATAGCGGGAGGGCAGGGTGTTGAGCAGTTCTTC. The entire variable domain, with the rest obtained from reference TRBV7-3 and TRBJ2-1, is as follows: GAGVSQTPSNKVTEKGKYVELRCDPISGHTALYWYRQSLGQGPEFLIYFQGTGAADDSGLPNDRFFAVRPEGSVSTLKIQRTERGDSAVYLCASSLIAGGQGVEQFFGPGTRLTVL.

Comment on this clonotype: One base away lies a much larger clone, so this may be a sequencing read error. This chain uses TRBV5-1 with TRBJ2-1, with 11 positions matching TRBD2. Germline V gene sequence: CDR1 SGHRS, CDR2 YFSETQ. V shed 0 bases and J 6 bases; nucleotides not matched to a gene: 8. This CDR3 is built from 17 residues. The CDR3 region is CASSLGSGTSGVNEQFF. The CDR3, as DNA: TGCGCCAGCAGCTTGGGTTCTGGGACTAGCGGTGTCAATGAGCAGTTCTTC. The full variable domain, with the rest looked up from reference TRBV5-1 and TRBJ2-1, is KAGVTQTPRYLIKTRGQQVTLSCSPISGHRSVSWYQQTPGQGLQFLFEYFSETQRNKGNFPGRFSGRQFSNSRSEMNVSTLELGDSALYLCASSLGSGTSGVNEQFFGPGTRLTVL.

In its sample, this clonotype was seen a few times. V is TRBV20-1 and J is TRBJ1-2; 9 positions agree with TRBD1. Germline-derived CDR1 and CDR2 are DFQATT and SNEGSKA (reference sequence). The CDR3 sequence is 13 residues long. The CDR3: CRGGDRASDGYTF. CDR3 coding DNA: TGCAGGGGCGGGGACAGGGCGAGCGATGGCTACACCTTC.

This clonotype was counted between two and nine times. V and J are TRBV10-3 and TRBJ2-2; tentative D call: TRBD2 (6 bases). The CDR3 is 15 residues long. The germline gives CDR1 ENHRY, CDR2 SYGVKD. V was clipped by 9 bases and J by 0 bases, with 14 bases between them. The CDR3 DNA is TGTGCCATTCTCGGGGGAGGCCCGAACACCGGGGAGCTGTTTTTT. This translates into CAILGGGPNTGELFF.

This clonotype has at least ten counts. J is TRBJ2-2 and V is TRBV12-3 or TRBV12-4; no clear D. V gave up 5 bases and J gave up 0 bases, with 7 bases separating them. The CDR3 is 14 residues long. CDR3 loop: CASSATANTGELFF. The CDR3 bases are TGTGCCAGCAGTGCGACTGCGAACACCGGGGAGCTGTTTTTT.

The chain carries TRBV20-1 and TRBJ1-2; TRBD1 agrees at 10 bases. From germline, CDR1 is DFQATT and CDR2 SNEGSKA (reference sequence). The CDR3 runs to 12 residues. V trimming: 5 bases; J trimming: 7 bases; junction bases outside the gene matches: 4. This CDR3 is CSAPGQGTGYTF. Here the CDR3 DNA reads TGCAGTGCTCCGGGACAGGGGACTGGCTACACCTTC.

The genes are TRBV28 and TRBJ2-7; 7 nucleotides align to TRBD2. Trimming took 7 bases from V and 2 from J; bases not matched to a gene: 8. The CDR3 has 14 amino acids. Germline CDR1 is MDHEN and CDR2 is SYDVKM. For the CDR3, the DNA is TGTGCCAGCAACCCCGGGAGGCCCACCTACGAGCAGTACTTC. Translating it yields CASNPGRPTYEQYF.

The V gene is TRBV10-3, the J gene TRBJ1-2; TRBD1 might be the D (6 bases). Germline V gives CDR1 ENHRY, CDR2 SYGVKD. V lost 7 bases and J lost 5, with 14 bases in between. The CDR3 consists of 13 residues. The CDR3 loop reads CAIKTEGEYGYTF. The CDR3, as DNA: TGTGCCATCAAGACAGAGGGGGAATATGGCTACACCTTC.

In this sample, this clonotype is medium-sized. The CDR3 region is CASSLLWGDEKLFF. As DNA, the CDR3 is TGTGCCAGCAGCCTTCTGTGGGGGGACGAAAAACTGTTTTTT. The chain employs TRBV7-2 and TRBJ1-4; possible D gene TRBD1, 5 bases. Trimming cost V 5 bases and J 8 bases, with 15 bases left between them. Per the germline V gene, CDR1 is SGHTA and CDR2 is FQGNSA. CDR3 size: 14 residues.